This T cell receptor (beta chain) was captured in a study of blood T cells in healthy people across ages. Overall study findings and caveats: Roughly linear declines in TCR beta diversity per million T cells occurred with age. TCR beta diversity was tightly associated with the proportion of naive T cells. For the donors, CMV status was unknown and possibly confounded expanded clonotype changes.

On this clonotype: No antigen is known for it.

A second PCR, run for roughly 6 to 11 cycles, used a sample-barcoded 5' primer plus a J-beta primer mix. Each cDNA molecule carried a tag from a template-switch adaptor that contained 12 random nucleotides. A single record per CDR3 protein comes from TCRdb applying MiXCR to the 5' RACE reads. Of hundreds of thousands of distinct CDR3 sequences in the sample, around 20% are singletons; the top ten hold 3% to 4%. Germline V lookup: CDR1 SGHRS, CDR2 YFSETQ. With 0 bases clipped from V and 2 bases from J, the junction kept 4 bases outside the gene matches. The CDR3 is 16 residues long. This sequence was found in a man between 65 and 79 years old in good health. Sequenced material: blood. V and J are TRBV5-1 and TRBJ2-1; 8 bases line up with TRBD2. As DNA, the CDR3 is TGCGCCAGCAGCTTGGAGGGCGGGAGGACCTACAATGAGCAGTTCTTC. Residues: CASSLEGGRTYNEQFF.